The clone carrying this T cell receptor beta chain was counted a few times. These data originate in a study of cytomegalovirus exposure and HLA in healthy donors. Looked up from germline, CDR1 is MNHEY and CDR2 is SVGAGI. V lost 5 bases to trimming and J lost 4 bases, with 11 bases between them. The CDR3 spans 13 residues. The PCR made use of 60 Vbeta and 13 Jbeta primers. Assay used: immunoSEQ multiplex PCR; TCRdb lists only in-frame clones, some missing. Found here are 110,000 to 150,000 clones, approximately 82% of them singletons; the top ten hold 3% to 3.5%. The chain links TRBV6-5 to TRBJ1-1, with a tentative D call TRBD1 (5 bases). The sequence derives from a man in his forties in good health and CMV-seronegative. What was sequenced was PBMCs. DNA for the CDR3: TGTGCCAGCAGTCAATGGACATTCACTGAAGCTTTCTTT. Protein sequence: CASSQWTFTEAFF.